These 18 T cell receptor beta chains were all obtained from the same sample, sequenced in a study of response to subunit inactivated influenza vaccine. One entry per CDR3 protein, called by TCRdb with MiXCR from the RT-PCR reads. The table lists fewer than 550,000 distinct CDR3 sequences, about 25% of them singletons. Sequencing used CD4+ T cells sorted from PBMCs, obtained approximately 5 days after vaccination. These receptors were taken from a man over 45 who received an inactivated influenza vaccine.

V is TRBV4-1 and J is TRBJ1-2; 7 bases align to TRBD1. There are 12 residues in the CDR3. CDR1 and CDR2 from the germline V gene are MGHRA and YSYEKL. The trim removed 1 base at V and 8 bases at J, leaving 1 base unmatched. CDR3 nucleotide sequence: TGCGCCAGCAGCCAAGCAGGGGGAGGCTACACCTTC. The encoded protein is CASSQAGGGYTF.

V usage is TRBV28 and J usage is TRBJ2-2; 7 bases line up with TRBD1. CDR3 length equals 16 residues. Germline V gives CDR1 MDHEN, CDR2 SYDVKM. The V and J ends lost 5 bases and 7 bases, in that order; junction bases with no gene match: 13. The chain's CDR3 is CASSPPGQSSSGELFF. CDR3 bases: TGTGCCAGCAGTCCGCCGGGACAGTCGTCAAGCGGGGAGCTGTTTTTT.

The V call is TRBV15, the J call TRBJ2-2; unclear D gene. The CDR3 is 13 amino acids. The germline CDR1 and CDR2 sequences are LNHNV and YYDKDF (reference sequence). V lost 2 bases, J lost 3 bases, and 4 bases lay in between. The CDR3 coding sequence is TGTGCCACCAGCAGACATGACACCGGGGAGCTGTTTTTT. Translation: CATSRHDTGELFF.

The chain is built from TRBV20-1 and TRBJ2-1, with D possibly being TRBD1 or TRBD2 (6 bases each). This CDR3 is built from 15 residues. Germline CDR1 is DFQATT and CDR2 is SNEGSKA (reference sequence). Trimming removed 6 bases from V and 6 bases from J, with 21 bases in between. The CDR3 sequence: CSAGAGGARANEQFF. In DNA, the CDR3 is TGCAGTGCAGGGGCCGGGGGCGCTAGGGCCAATGAGCAGTTCTTC.

This clonotype was seen many times. The chain joins TRBV12-3 or TRBV12-4 to TRBJ1-2, with 8 bases that match TRBD1. J was trimmed by 5 bases and V by 6 bases; bases with no gene match: 8. This CDR3 has 14 residues. The CDR3 DNA follows: TGTGCCAGCAGCCTGACAGGGGCGGTTTATGGCTACACCTTC. Translated, it gives CASSLTGAVYGYTF.

This sequence joins TRBV5-1 and TRBJ2-7, with D possibly being TRBD1 (5 bases). The ends were cut back, 0 bases at V and 5 bases at J, with 15 bases in the middle. Germline V gene sequence: CDR1 SGHRS, CDR2 YFSETQ. This CDR3 region has 15 residues. The CDR3 region is CASSLALQGGNEQYF. DNA of the CDR3: TGCGCCAGCAGCTTGGCGTTGCAGGGCGGCAACGAGCAGTACTTC.

This clonotype has only one observation. Germline is not matched at one junction end, which may reflect a read error. The chain combines TRBV5-5 with TRBJ2-2; the D gene is possibly TRBD2 (6 bases). The CDR3 runs to 15 residues. Germline-derived CDR1 and CDR2 are SGHKS and YYEKEE (reference sequence). The CDR3 bases are TGTGCCAGCAGCTGGGGGGAGATAGGCACCGGGGACCTGTTTTTT. Translated: CASSWGEIGTGDLFF. Filled out from reference TRBV5-5 and TRBJ2-2, the complete variable domain reads DAGVTQSPTHLIKTRGQQVTLRCSPISGHKSVSWYQQVLGQGPQFIFQYYEKEERGRGNFPDRFSARQFPNYSSELNVNALLLGDSALYLCASSWGEIGTGDLFFGEGSRLTVL.

This clonotype was picked up a small number of times. This chain joins TRBV12-3 or TRBV12-4 and TRBJ1-5; D gene unclear. The CDR3 length is 13 residues. The ends were cut back, 4 bases at V and 5 bases at J, with 9 bases in the middle. Written as DNA, the CDR3 is TGTGCCAGCAGTTCCAGGAGGTATCAGCCCCAGCATTTT. As protein: CASSSRRYQPQHF.

V is TRBV5-6 and J is TRBJ2-3, with 7 bases lining up with TRBD2. Germline V gene lookup returns CDR1 SGHDT and CDR2 YYEEEE. V lost 2 bases and J lost 2; bases outside the gene matches: 5. The CDR3 is 15 residues long. CDR3: CASSFPSGVTDTQYF. DNA of the CDR3: TGTGCCAGCAGCTTTCCCAGCGGGGTCACAGATACGCAGTATTTT.

This chain joins TRBV20-1 and TRBJ2-5; tentative D call: TRBD2 (6 bases). Germline V gene data show CDR1 as DFQATT and CDR2 as SNEGSKA (reference sequence). The V and J ends lost 5 bases and 5 bases respectively, with 18 bases between them. CDR3 length equals 14 residues. The CDR3 DNA is TGCAGTGCTCAGAGGGACTTCATGTGGGAGACCCAGTACTTC. Encoded protein: CSAQRDFMWETQYF.

This clonotype was recorded a few times. The chain carries TRBV29-1 and TRBJ2-3; TRBD1 is a possible D gene (5 bases). Trimming removed 6 bases at V and 4 bases at J, with 11 bases between. The CDR3 loop spans 12 amino acids. Germline V gives CDR1 SQVTM, CDR2 ANQGSEA. CDR3 residues: CSVETVPDTQYF. CDR3 nucleotide sequence: TGCAGCGTCGAGACAGTACCAGATACGCAGTATTTT.

This clonotype was counted between two and nine times. The V gene is TRBV7-6, the J gene TRBJ2-7; 7 bases line up with TRBD1. After removal of 5 bases from V and 5 bases from J, the junction contained 9 bases not matched to a gene. The germline V gene encodes CDR1 SGHVS and CDR2 FNYEAQ. The CDR3 runs 14 residues. CDR3 DNA sequence: TGTGCCAGCAGCGGCAGACAGGGTTATAACGAGCAGTACTTC. Residues: CASSGRQGYNEQYF.

This clonotype was seen only a few times. The J gene is TRBJ2-1, the V gene TRBV6-1, with D unclear. The CDR3 runs 12 residues. Trimming stripped 1 base from V and 8 bases from J, with 6 bases between. The germline V gene encodes CDR1 MNHNS and CDR2 SASEGT. DNA for the CDR3: TGTGCCAGCAGTGAAGGGTGGTATGAGCAGTTCTTC. Amino acids: CASSEGWYEQFF.

The chain combines TRBV7-2 with TRBJ2-5; TRBD2 is a possible D gene (5 bases). Germline V lookup: CDR1 SGHTA, CDR2 FQGNSA. CDR3 size: 13 residues. Trimming left V 6 bases short and J 4 bases short, with 12 bases between. The CDR3 is CASSHDGGETQYF. The CDR3 DNA reads as TGTGCCAGCAGTCACGACGGAGGAGAGACCCAGTACTTC. Together with reference TRBV7-2 and TRBJ2-5, the CDR3 gives the full variable domain: GAGVSQSPSNKVTEKGKDVELRCDPISGHTALYWYRQSLGQGLEFLIYFQGNSAPDKSGLPSDRFSAERTGGSVSTLTIQRTQQEDSAVYLCASSHDGGETQYFGPGTRLLVL.

The rearrangement links TRBV20-1 to TRBJ1-4; D is undetermined. Trimming cost V 0 bases and J 6 bases, with 14 bases left between them. The CDR3 length is 15 residues. CDR1 is DFQATT, CDR2 SNEGSKA, per germline (reference sequence). CDR3 amino acids: CSARDRGGSDEKLFF. CDR3 nucleotides: TGCAGTGCTAGAGATCGGGGTGGGAGCGATGAAAAACTGTTTTTT.

This clonotype came up once. The chain uses TRBV5-4 and TRBJ1-2; D is ambiguous. V lost 4 bases, J lost 1 base, and 11 bases lay in between. Germline values: CDR1 SGHNT, CDR2 YYREEE (reference sequence). CDR3 length equals 14 residues. In nucleotides, the CDR3 is TGTGCCAGCAGCCCTCCGGGATATAACTATGGCTACACCTTC. This gives the protein CASSPPGYNYGYTF.

This clonotype has just a few counts. J is TRBJ2-3 and V is TRBV7-9, with 9 bases lining up with TRBD1. Per the germline V gene, CDR1 is SEHNR and CDR2 is FQNEAQ (reference sequence). The length of the CDR3 is 17 residues. Trimming cost V 7 bases and J 3 bases; bases outside gene matches: 14. CDR3 protein: CASKLSTGTGSTDTQYF. In DNA form, the CDR3 reads TGTGCCAGCAAACTTTCAACGGGGACAGGGTCTACAGATACGCAGTATTTT.

The J gene is TRBJ1-2, the V gene TRBV4-2, with D maybe TRBD1 (5 bases). Germline V gene sequence: CDR1 LGHNA, CDR2 YNFKEQ. The CDR3 has 16 residues. The V and J ends lost 4 bases and 6 bases respectively, with 21 bases between them. DNA of the CDR3: TGTGCCAGCAGCCCCCCGGGCGGCGGAAGAGGGGATGGCTACACCTTC. Its translation: CASSPPGGGRGDGYTF.